This TCR beta chain was sequenced in a study of blood T cell repertoires in COVID-19. Across the whole study: The United States, Italy and Spain supplied acute and convalescent COVID-19 samples. Nucleic acid was either cDNA or gDNA, and it came from T cells, B-cell-depleted T cells, or PBMCs.

This clone has only a few counts. V was cut by 0 bases and J by 9 bases, with 13 bases left in between. The CDR3 runs to 15 residues. The germline gives CDR1 SGHNT, CDR2 YYREEE (reference sequence). As handled by the study authors: Amplification of reference gene primers was used by the study to estimate nucleated cell counts. The method was immunoSEQ multiplex PCR; TCRdb's version includes in-frame clones alone and lacks a portion of them. That table supplies the V and J calls and clone size; D and trimming were determined from the DNA. The sample lists some 250,000 clones, approximately 86% seen once, with less than 4% in the top ten.

The rearrangement uses TRBV5-4 and TRBJ1-6; D ambiguous. Sequencing input: peripheral blood. The source is a woman aged 18-30 years with acute or convalescent COVID-19. This CDR3 reads CASSLGLPRGSPLHF. DNA of the CDR3: TGTGCCAGCAGCTTGGGGCTCCCTCGCGGTTCACCCCTCCACTTT. Full variable domain (outside the CDR3, taken from reference TRBV5-4 and TRBJ1-6): ETGVTQSPTHLIKTRGQQVTLRCSSQSGHNTVSWYQQALGQGPQFIFQYYREEENGRGNFPPRFSGLQFPNYSSELNVNALELDDSALYLCASSLGLPRGSPLHFGNGTRLTVT.